The present entry profiles one TCR beta chain with its context. The PCR used 60 Vbeta and 13 Jbeta primers. The data were produced by immunoSEQ multiplex PCR, yet TCRdb's version contains in-frame clones alone and is incomplete. This table has some 140,000 clones, more than 70% appearing once. The germline CDR1 and CDR2 sequences are SEHNR and FQNEAQ (reference sequence). Trimming cost V 1 base and J 0 bases, with 13 bases left between them. The CDR3 is 17 residues long. The data were taken from a study of cytomegalovirus exposure and HLA in healthy donors. The chain has TRBV7-9 and TRBJ1-3; D is possibly TRBD1 (5 bases). Sequencing input: PBMCs. This TCR derives from a male donor in good health and CMV-seropositive. For the CDR3, the DNA is TGTGCCAGCAGCTTAGTCAGGGTCAGGCTCTCTGGAAACACCATATATTTT. Residues: CASSLVRVRLSGNTIYF. Combining the CDR3 with reference TRBV7-9 and TRBJ1-3 gives the whole variable domain DTGVSQNPRHKITKRGQNVTFRCDPISEHNRLYWYRQTLGQGPEFLTYFQNEAQLEKSRLLSDRFSAERPKGSFSTLEIQRTEQGDSAMYLCASSLVRVRLSGNTIYFGEGSWLTVV.